This TCR beta chain was documented in a study of PD-1 blockade in classical Hodgkin lymphoma. Assay: immunoSEQ multiplex PCR; the TCRdb copy retains only in-frame clones and omits some. The table records around 30,000 clones, around 82% of them present only once. V lost 10 bases and J lost 0; bases outside the gene matches: 6. Germline V CDR1 and CDR2: LNHDA, SQIVND (reference sequence). The CDR3 has 14 amino acids. Relapse after autologous stem cell transplantation occurred in every patient, and brentuximab vedotin exposure varied. Best responses were complete response, partial response or progressive disease.

The chain is built from TRBV19 and TRBJ1-5; 7 bases align to TRBD1. The source material was peripheral blood mononuclear cells (PBMCs), sampled at baseline. The source is a human donor with classical Hodgkin lymphoma. The CDR3 nucleotides are TGTGCCACCGCGGGACAGTCTAGCAATCAGCCCCAGCATTTT. This translates into CATAGQSSNQPQHF.